This TCR beta chain was recovered during a study of beta chain features in type 1 diabetes. Study-wide findings and caveats: Among patients, naive, central memory and Treg TCRB repertoires appeared more similar than among healthy donors. Patients and controls would share equally any PCR tilt toward shorter templates. Insertions were fewer and deletions more numerous at VDJ junctions in type 1 diabetes patients.

CDR1 and CDR2 from the germline V gene are SEHNR and FQNEAQ (reference sequence). V was pared by 5 bases and J by 5 bases, with 16 bases between. This CDR3 spans 14 amino acids. What was sequenced were expressed TCRB transcripts, since all of the isolated RNA had been reverse transcribed. Assay: immunoSEQ multiplex PCR; the TCRdb copy retains only in-frame clones and omits some. The sample carries about 620,000 clones, around a sixth recorded once. This clone was seen a few times. What it binds is unknown. The V call is TRBV7-9, the J call TRBJ2-7; D is unresolved. Sequencing was performed on naive CD4+ T cells from blood. This receptor was identified in a man aged 18 to 35 in good health. In nucleotides, the CDR3 is TGTGCCAGCAGCGCTGAGCCCATTCCCGACGAGCAGTACTTC. Translating it yields CASSAEPIPDEQYF.